These 27 T cell receptor beta chains originate from one sample sequenced in a study of T-cell memory formation after mild COVID-19. Using its own MiXCR run on the 5' RACE reads, TCRdb lists one record per CDR3 protein. The sample holds approximately 560,000 distinct CDR3 sequences; roughly 17% are singletons and the top ten take roughly 8%. Specimen: PBMCs or a T cell subset sorted from them (not recorded which). The receptors originated from an adult woman who had mild COVID-19 (a few samples of this study predate the infection). Cell type and time point are not known.

The rearrangement links TRBV19 to TRBJ1-2; 9 positions agree with TRBD1. The CDR3 contains 15 residues. The junction had 9 bases not matched to a gene; V was cut back by 6 bases and J by 4 bases. The germline gives CDR1 LNHDA, CDR2 SQIVND (reference sequence). The DNA for the CDR3 is TGTGCCAGTAGGGGAACAGGGGGCGCCGGCTATGGCTACACCTTC. This gives the protein CASRGTGGAGYGYTF. Variable domain in full (rest from reference TRBV19 and TRBJ1-2): DGGITQSPKYLFRKEGQNVTLSCEQNLNHDAMYWYRQDPGQGLRLIYYSQIVNDFQKGDIAEGYSVSREKKESFPLTVTSAQKNPTAFYLCASRGTGGAGYGYTFGSGTRLTVV.

In this sample, this clonotype turned up many times. The chain is built from TRBV12-3 or TRBV12-4 and TRBJ2-5; D is uncertain. This CDR3 contains 13 residues. Trimming left V 4 bases short and J 4 bases short, with 10 bases between. The CDR3 region has the DNA TGTGCCAGCAGTTCAATAGGCCCAGAGACCCAGTACTTC. Its protein product is CASSSIGPETQYF.

The sample holds a few counts of this clonotype. The chain uses TRBV7-6 and TRBJ2-1; D perhaps matches TRBD2 (6 bases). Trimming stripped 0 bases from V and 1 base from J, with 7 bases between. CDR3 length: 15 residues. CDR1 is SGHVS and CDR2 is FNYEAQ in the germline V gene. The CDR3 coding sequence is TGTGCCAGCAGCTTAGCCGGGACTTCCTACAATGAGCAGTTCTTC. Translation: CASSLAGTSYNEQFF.

This clonotype was observed a few times. The rearrangement joins TRBV15 to TRBJ1-1; no reliable D call. Germline values: CDR1 LNHNV, CDR2 YYDKDF (reference sequence). The CDR3 consists of 14 residues. V was trimmed by 0 bases and J by 0 bases, leaving 5 bases between them. The chain's CDR3 is CATSRDLMNTEAFF. The CDR3, as DNA: TGTGCCACCAGCAGAGATCTGATGAACACTGAAGCTTTCTTT. Supplemented by reference TRBV15 and TRBJ1-1, the full variable domain reads DAMVIQNPRYQVTQFGKPVTLSCSQTLNHNVMYWYQQKSSQAPKLLFHYYDKDFNNEADTPDNFQSRRPNTSFCFLDIRSPGLGDTAMYLCATSRDLMNTEAFFGQGTRLTVV.

This clonotype was seen a handful of times. The chain employs TRBV20-1 and TRBJ2-7, with D hard to call. CDR3 length: 14 amino acids. Trimming shortened V by 0 bases and J by 3 bases, and 12 bases separated the two germline ends. Germline V gene sequence: CDR1 DFQATT, CDR2 SNEGSKA (reference sequence). Here the CDR3 reads CSAREPGHRYEQYF. The CDR3 bases are TGCAGTGCTAGAGAGCCGGGCCATCGCTACGAGCAGTACTTC.

This clonotype was seen only a few times. V gene TRBV7-9 combines with J gene TRBJ2-5; the D gene could be TRBD1 or TRBD2 (6 bases each). Germline lookup yields CDR1 SEHNR and CDR2 FQNEAQ (reference sequence). CDR3 size: 18 residues. With 4 bases removed from V and 4 bases from J, the gap between germline ends came to 25 bases. The CDR3 loop reads CASSSGDIGHRSRETQYF. CDR3 in DNA: TGTGCCAGCAGCTCGGGGGACATAGGGCATAGAAGCAGAGAGACCCAGTACTTC.

The CDR3 region has the DNA TGTGCCTGGAGTGTACTCGGGACCGGTGGCTACACCTTC. It translates to CAWSVLGTGGYTF. The chain recombines TRBV30 with TRBJ1-2, with a tentative D call TRBD1 (5 bases). The V gene's germline CDR1 is GTSNPN and CDR2 SVGIG (reference sequence). V was pared by 0 bases and J by 7 bases, with 12 bases between. The CDR3 loop spans 13 amino acids.

This clonotype was seen repeatedly, ten times or more. This chain connects TRBV5-6 to TRBJ1-5; 7 nucleotides match TRBD1. This CDR3 comprises 15 residues. J lost 4 bases, V lost 0 bases, and 4 bases had no gene match. Germline CDR1 SGHDT, CDR2 YYEEEE. The CDR3, as DNA: TGTGCCAGCAGCTTGGCCGGCAGGGGGAATCAGCCCCAGCATTTT. This encodes CASSLAGRGNQPQHF.

The CDR3 here is CSVRTGTETQYF. In DNA form, the CDR3 reads TGCAGCGTCAGGACAGGGACAGAGACCCAGTACTTC. The chain recombines TRBV29-1 with TRBJ2-5, with 8 bases aligning to TRBD1. The germline V gene encodes CDR1 SQVTM and CDR2 ANQGSEA. The CDR3 contains 12 residues. With 6 bases clipped from V and 4 bases from J, the junction kept 4 bases outside the gene matches.

This clonotype was picked up a small number of times. The rearrangement links TRBV19 to TRBJ2-7; TRBD1 matches 8 bases. The CDR3 is 15 residues long. V lost 3 bases, J lost 5 bases, and 9 bases stayed unmatched. Germline CDR1 reads LNHDA; CDR2 reads SQIVND (reference sequence). The CDR3 loop is CASSIGGQVRNEQYF. The CDR3 DNA reads as TGTGCCAGTAGTATTGGGGGACAGGTAAGGAACGAGCAGTACTTC.

This chain joins TRBV9 and TRBJ1-1, with D perhaps TRBD1 (5 bases). In germline, CDR1 is SGDLS, CDR2 YYNGEE. Trimming took off 1 base at V and 4 bases at J, with 17 bases between the two ends. This CDR3 is 16 amino acids long. The CDR3 region has the DNA TGTGCCAGCAGCGTACTCGATCGGGGGTTAGGCACTGAAGCTTTCTTT. It translates to CASSVLDRGLGTEAFF.

In this sample, this clonotype turned up many times. The J gene is TRBJ2-7, the V gene TRBV18; weak D call: TRBD2 (6 bases). The CDR3 length is 16 residues. V dropped 1 base and J dropped 0 bases, with 13 bases sitting between them. The germline V gene has CDR1 KGHSH and CDR2 LQKENI. Here the CDR3 DNA reads TGTGCCAGCTCACCACGGGCGGGAATCGACTCCTACGAGCAGTACTTC. It codes for CASSPRAGIDSYEQYF.

This clonotype showed up just a few times. V gene TRBV7-8 combines with J gene TRBJ2-2, with a tentative D call TRBD1 (6 bases). CDR3 length equals 14 residues. V was shortened by 6 bases and J by 7 bases, with 15 bases between the two germline ends. From germline, CDR1 is SGHVS and CDR2 FQNEAQ. CDR3 nucleotide sequence: TGTGCCAGCAGGATACAGGGTTCTTACGGGGAGCTGTTTTTT. It codes for CASRIQGSYGELFF.

This clonotype has more than one count but fewer than ten. This chain links TRBV7-8 with TRBJ2-1, with 11 bases identical to TRBD1. The CDR3 contains 14 residues. The V gene's germline CDR1 is SGHVS and CDR2 FQNEAQ. V lost 3 bases and J lost 9; bases outside the gene matches: 4. CDR3: CASSFRDRGGEQFF. DNA of the CDR3: TGTGCCAGCAGCTTCCGGGACAGGGGGGGTGAGCAGTTCTTC.

In this sample, this clonotype turned up a few times. The chain joins TRBV5-1 to TRBJ2-5; D is uncertain. CDR3 size: 15 residues. Germline V lookup: CDR1 SGHRS, CDR2 YFSETQ. V was cut by 2 bases and J by 7 bases, with 18 bases left in between. The CDR3 region is CASSFATGPERTQYF. The CDR3 bases are TGCGCCAGCAGCTTCGCGACCGGGCCGGAGAGGACCCAGTACTTC.

This clonotype has just a few counts. The chain recombines TRBV5-1 with TRBJ1-2; no definite D call. CDR1 is SGHRS and CDR2 is YFSETQ in the germline V gene. The CDR3 consists of 13 residues. Trimming took 0 bases from V and 7 from J, leaving 10 bases between them. This chain's CDR3 is CASSLGSPRGYTF. The DNA of the CDR3 is TGCGCCAGCAGCTTGGGCAGTCCACGTGGCTACACCTTC.

The chain links TRBV12-3 or TRBV12-4 to TRBJ1-2, with no clear D. The CDR3 is made up of 14 amino acids. V lost 5 bases, J lost 7 bases, and 17 bases lay in between. In DNA, the CDR3 is TGTGCCAGCAGTCCTAAGGCCAGATCTATTGGCTACACCTTC. Its translation: CASSPKARSIGYTF.

The rearrangement uses TRBV5-4 and TRBJ2-7; 12 nucleotides line up with TRBD2. The V and J ends lost 3 bases and 5 bases, in that order; junction bases with no gene match: 6. Germline V gives CDR1 SGHNT, CDR2 YYREEE (reference sequence). CDR3 length equals 15 residues. CDR3 in DNA: TGTGCCAGCAGCTCTCTAGCGGGGGGGCCCCACGAGCAGTACTTC. It specifies CASSSLAGGPHEQYF.

This clonotype was counted only a few times. The chain couples TRBV5-1 to TRBJ2-1, with 10 bases aligning to TRBD1. CDR1 is SGHRS, CDR2 YFSETQ, per germline. This CDR3 spans 16 amino acids. V shed 1 base and J 2 bases; nucleotides not matched to a gene: 3. The CDR3 nucleotides read TGCGCCAGCAGCTTGTCCGGGACAGGGGCCTACAATGAGCAGTTCTTC. It encodes CASSLSGTGAYNEQFF.

This clonotype was recorded a few times. The chain employs TRBV6-2 or TRBV6-3 and TRBJ2-1; 8 bases map to TRBD2. The CDR3 totals 17 residues. Germline assignment: CDR1 MNHEY and CDR2 SVGEGT. The J segment lost 4 bases and the V segment lost 6 bases, leaving 14 bases of the junction unmatched. DNA for the CDR3: TGTGCCAGCAGCCGGATTTTAGCGGGACGCCCATACAATGAGCAGTTCTTC. This translates into CASSRILAGRPYNEQFF.

This clonotype occurred a few times. One end of the junction does not line up with germline, which may come from a read error. The rearrangement links TRBV7-7 to TRBJ2-5; D could derive from TRBD1 or TRBD2 (5 bases each). Germline V lookup: CDR1 SSHAT, CDR2 FNYEAQ (reference sequence). The CDR3 extends over 19 amino acids. The CDR3 DNA reads TGTGCTAGCAGCTTGGGGGATGGACGCGGATTTATTATGCGGGAGACCCAGTACTTC. Its translation: CASSLGDGRGFIMRETQYF.

For the CDR3, the DNA is TGTGCCAGCAGCTTACTCCTAGGGTGGAGACTAGCGGGAGAGGGGACAGATACGCAGTATTTT. Amino acid sequence: CASSLLLGWRLAGEGTDTQYF. The V call is TRBV11-3, the J call TRBJ2-3; 12 positions match TRBD2. CDR3 size: 21 residues. J gave up 3 bases and V 2 bases, and 18 bases lay outside the gene matches. Germline CDR1 SGHNT, CDR2 YENEEA.

This clonotype was seen more than once but under ten times. The gene calls are TRBV20-1 and TRBJ2-3; 8 positions match TRBD2. Losses at the gene ends were 1 base for V and 2 bases for J; bases not matched to a gene: 11. The germline V gene encodes CDR1 DFQATT and CDR2 SNEGSKA (reference sequence). CDR3 size: 17 residues. The CDR3: CSARGTSQRWATDTQYF. The CDR3, as DNA: TGCAGTGCTAGAGGGACTAGCCAAAGGTGGGCCACAGATACGCAGTATTTT.

This clonotype has only a few counts. This rearrangement joins TRBV20-1 to TRBJ2-7; D gene unclear. Trimming took 2 bases from V and 3 from J, leaving 8 bases between them. Germline loops: CDR1 DFQATT, CDR2 SNEGSKA (reference sequence). The CDR3 has 12 amino acids. The CDR3 region has the DNA TGCAGTGCTAGAACAGTGGACTACGAGCAGTACTTC. Translating it yields CSARTVDYEQYF.

Many counts were recorded for this clonotype. The chain carries TRBV4-1 and TRBJ2-7, with 11 bases that match TRBD1. Germline trimming cut 4 bases from V and 3 bases from J; bases unmatched to any gene: 5. This CDR3 spans 15 amino acids. CDR1 and CDR2 (germline): MGHRA, YSYEKL. CDR3 DNA sequence: TGCGCCAGCAGCCTTGCGGGGACAGGGGGCTACGAGCAGTACTTC. It encodes CASSLAGTGGYEQYF.

This clonotype showed up many times. The chain recombines TRBV18 with TRBJ2-1; a weak D match, TRBD2 (5 bases). Trimming left V 3 bases short and J 7 bases short, with 10 bases between. Germline CDR1 KGHSH, CDR2 LQKENI. There are 13 residues in the CDR3. The CDR3 DNA reads as TGTGCCAGCTCACCCGGACTGCTGAATGAGCAGTTCTTC. Translation: CASSPGLLNEQFF.

This clonotype was counted a few times. This chain links TRBV7-9 with TRBJ2-3; 10 bases agree with TRBD2. V dropped 5 bases and J dropped 3; count of bases not matched to a gene: 5. This CDR3 spans 15 amino acids. The germline CDR1 and CDR2 sequences are SEHNR and FQNEAQ (reference sequence). CDR3 in amino acids: CASSRSSGRTDTQYF. Here the CDR3 DNA reads TGTGCCAGCAGCCGATCTAGCGGGAGAACAGATACGCAGTATTTT. Drawing the rest from reference TRBV7-9 and TRBJ2-3, the complete variable domain is DTGVSQNPRHKITKRGQNVTFRCDPISEHNRLYWYRQTLGQGPEFLTYFQNEAQLEKSRLLSDRFSAERPKGSFSTLEIQRTEQGDSAMYLCASSRSSGRTDTQYFGPGTRLTVL.